The clone carrying this T cell receptor (beta chain) was observed a few times. Its antigen remains unidentified. V was clipped by 5 bases and J by 7 bases, with 17 bases between them. Germline V CDR1 and CDR2: SGHAT, FQNNGV. The length of the CDR3 is 15 residues. The library put unique molecular identifiers onto individual cDNA molecules. TCRdb ran MiXCR on the RACE reads and lists one entry per CDR3 protein. In the table there are nearly 350,000 distinct CDR3 sequences, under 9% of which are singletons. This record comes from a study of human T cells and chemical hapten exposure. Indicated time point: patch test 1, 2 weeks after DPC sensitization. Treatment in this sample: therapeutic diphenylcyclopropenone sensitization with weekly scalp DPC. Patches went on only after blood had been drawn each time. People who gave samples had alopecia, were 18 to 70 years old, and were suitable for DPC. The study, taken as a whole, reports: Versus controls, expanded TCRs had significantly more large CDR3 similarity clusters.

This clonotype was obtained from a woman aged 18-30 years with alopecia areata. Some clones in this sample may be carry-over from other donors' samples. The chain recombines TRBV11-2 with TRBJ1-4; the D gene is possibly TRBD1 (5 bases). The sequences come from whole blood, collected in connection with sensitization to the hapten diphenylcyclopropenone (DPC). As DNA, the CDR3 is TGTGCCAGCAGCACCCGCAGGGCGAGGGGTGAAAAACTGTTTTTT. Its protein product is CASSTRRARGEKLFF.